The sequence of this T cell receptor (beta chain) was determined in a study of blood T cell repertoires in COVID-19. Study background: The United States, Italy and Spain provided the acute and convalescent COVID-19 samples. PBMCs, B-cell-depleted T cells, or T cells were the source of the cDNA or gDNA that made up the material.

Per the authors' pipeline: Estimates of nucleated cell counts were drawn from the amplification of reference gene primers. The data were produced by immunoSEQ multiplex PCR, yet TCRdb's version contains in-frame clones alone and is incomplete. V and J calls plus clone size are reproduced from that table; the DNA served to infer D and trimming. This table holds just under 85,000 clones, around nine tenths found once. The CDR3 loop spans 14 amino acids. V dropped 5 bases and J dropped 7; count of bases not matched to a gene: 7. Germline loops: CDR1 SEHNR, CDR2 FQNEAQ (reference sequence). The specimen was peripheral blood. The rearrangement links TRBV7-9 to TRBJ2-2; TRBD1 agrees at 7 bases. The TCR comes from a man at least 80 years old with active or convalescent COVID-19. The DNA of the CDR3 is TGTGCCAGCAGCCTAGGGGGCAGTGGCGGGGAGCTGTTTTTT. This encodes CASSLGGSGGELFF.